The sequence of this T cell receptor beta chain was determined in a study of T cell repertoires in cytomegalovirus infection. Study results and limitations: There were HLA-C-restricted CMV-specific TCR beta clonotypes dominating the ex vivo response.

This clonotype was observed a few times. The antigen is unknown. Via MiXCR, TCRdb re-called the reads, giving one row per CDR3 protein. The profile shows roughly 800,000 distinct CDR3 sequences, almost 30% of them singletons. The CDR3 contains 16 residues. Per germline, CDR1 MNHEY and CDR2 SVGAGI. V lost 2 bases to trimming and J lost 1 base, with 13 bases between them. The genes are TRBV6-5 and TRBJ2-3; D may correspond to TRBD1 or TRBD2 (5 bases each). The clonotype comes from a human donor in good health (CMV status not recorded). Some clones in this sample may be carry-over from other donors' samples. The starting material was cultured CD8+ T cells from PBMCs, obtained from culture after CMV antigen stimulation. The CDR3 sequence: CASSYIVQGGTDTQYF. In nucleotides, the CDR3 is TGTGCCAGCAGTTACATAGTCCAGGGAGGCACAGATACGCAGTATTTT.